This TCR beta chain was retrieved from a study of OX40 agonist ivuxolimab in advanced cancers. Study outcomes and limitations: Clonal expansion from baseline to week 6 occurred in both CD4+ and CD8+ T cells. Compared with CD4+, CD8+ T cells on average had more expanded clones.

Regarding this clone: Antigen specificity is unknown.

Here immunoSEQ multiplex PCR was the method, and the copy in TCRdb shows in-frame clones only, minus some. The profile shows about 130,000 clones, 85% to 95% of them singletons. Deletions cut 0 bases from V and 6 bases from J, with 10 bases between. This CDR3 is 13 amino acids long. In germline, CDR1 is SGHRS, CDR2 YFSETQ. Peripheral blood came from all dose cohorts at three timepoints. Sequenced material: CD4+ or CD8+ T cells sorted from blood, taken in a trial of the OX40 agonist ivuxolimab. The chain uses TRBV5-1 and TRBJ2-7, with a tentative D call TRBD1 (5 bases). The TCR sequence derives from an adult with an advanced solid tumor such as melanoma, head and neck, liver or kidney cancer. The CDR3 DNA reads TGCGCCAGCAGCTTGGCAGGGCCGGGCGAGCAGTACTTC. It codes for CASSLAGPGEQYF.